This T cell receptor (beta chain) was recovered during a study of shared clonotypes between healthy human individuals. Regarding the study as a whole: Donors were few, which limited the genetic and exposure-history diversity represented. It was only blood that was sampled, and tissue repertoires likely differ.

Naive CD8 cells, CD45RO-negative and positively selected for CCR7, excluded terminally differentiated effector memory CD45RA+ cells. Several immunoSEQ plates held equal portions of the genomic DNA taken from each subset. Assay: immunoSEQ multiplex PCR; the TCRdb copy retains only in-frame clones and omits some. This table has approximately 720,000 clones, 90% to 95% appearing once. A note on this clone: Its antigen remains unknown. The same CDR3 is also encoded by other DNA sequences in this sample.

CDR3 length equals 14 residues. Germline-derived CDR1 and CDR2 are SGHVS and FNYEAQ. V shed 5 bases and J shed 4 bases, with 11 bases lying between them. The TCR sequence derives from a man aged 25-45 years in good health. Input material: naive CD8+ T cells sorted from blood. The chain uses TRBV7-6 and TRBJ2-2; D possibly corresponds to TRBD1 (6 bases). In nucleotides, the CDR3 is TGTGCCAGCAGCCCGACAGGACCCACCGGGGAGCTGTTTTTT. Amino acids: CASSPTGPTGELFF.